The 26 T cell receptor beta chains below come from one sample, sequenced in a study of T cell responses to AZD1222 COVID-19 vaccine. Libraries were prepared by immunoSEQ multiplex PCR; TCRdb keeps only in-frame clonotypes and omits some of them. The sample consists of about 99,000 clones, approximately 93% of them appearing once. The sequences come from peripheral blood, collected 28 days after the second AZD1222 dose. The receptors shown here come from an adult who received the AZD1222 COVID-19 vaccine.

The chain uses TRBV7-2 and TRBJ1-1; 8 nucleotides match TRBD1. Germline lookup yields CDR1 SGHTA and CDR2 FQGNSA. CDR3 length equals 14 residues. With 3 bases clipped from V and 2 bases from J, the junction kept 2 bases outside the gene matches. This chain's CDR3 is CASSFDRGNTEAFF. CDR3 bases: TGTGCCAGCAGCTTCGACAGGGGTAACACTGAAGCTTTCTTT.

This chain uses TRBV7-9 with TRBJ2-5; D remains unclear. V was shortened by 5 bases and J by 3 bases, with 10 bases between the two germline ends. CDR3 length equals 13 residues. Germline V CDR1 and CDR2: SEHNR, FQNEAQ (reference sequence). For the CDR3, the DNA is TGTGCCAGCAGCGACTCGACGGAAGAGACCCAGTACTTC. This sequence encodes CASSDSTEETQYF.

This clone was seen once. This rearrangement joins TRBV6-1 to TRBJ2-1, with D tentatively TRBD1 or TRBD2 (5 bases each). V lost 3 bases, J lost 5 bases, and 17 bases lay in between. Germline loops: CDR1 MNHNS, CDR2 SASEGT. This CDR3 has 16 amino acids. DNA for the CDR3: TGTGCCAGCAGTGACTTAGGGACCTCTGCGGACAATGAGCAGTTCTTC. It translates to CASSDLGTSADNEQFF.

The chain links TRBV7-9 to TRBJ2-3; a weak D match, TRBD2 (6 bases). CDR1 SEHNR and CDR2 FQNEAQ come from the germline V gene (reference sequence). The CDR3 length is 14 residues. V was cut by 3 bases and J by 8 bases, with 15 bases left in between. The CDR3 region is CASSFTPRRGTQYF. The CDR3 coding sequence is TGTGCCAGCAGCTTTACTCCGAGGAGGGGTACGCAGTATTTT. Supplemented by reference TRBV7-9 and TRBJ2-3, the full variable domain reads DTGVSQNPRHKITKRGQNVTFRCDPISEHNRLYWYRQTLGQGPEFLTYFQNEAQLEKSRLLSDRFSAERPKGSFSTLEIQRTEQGDSAMYLCASSFTPRRGTQYFGPGTRLTVL.

The chain has TRBV11-3 and TRBJ2-7; D remains ambiguous. Germline assignment: CDR1 SGHNT and CDR2 YENEEA. V lost 1 base and J lost 0, with 10 bases in between. The CDR3 is 15 amino acids. The CDR3 protein is CASSLGGDSSYEQYF. CDR3 nucleotides: TGTGCCAGCAGCTTAGGCGGAGACTCCTCCTACGAGCAGTACTTC.

The chain couples TRBV7-9 to TRBJ1-1, with D unresolved. The V end lost 1 base, the J end lost 0 bases, and 6 bases lay between the germline ends. The CDR3 is 14 residues long. Per germline, CDR1 SEHNR and CDR2 FQNEAQ (reference sequence). The CDR3 bases are TGTGCCAGCAGCTTAGAACTGTTGAACACTGAAGCTTTCTTT. It codes for CASSLELLNTEAFF.

The chain uses TRBV6-5 and TRBJ2-2; 10 bases fit TRBD1. J gave up 7 bases and V 10 bases, and 9 bases lay outside the gene matches. There are 14 residues in the CDR3. Germline CDR1 and CDR2: MNHEY and SVGAGI. The CDR3 is CATDLDRGFGELFF. The CDR3 bases are TGTGCCACCGACTTGGACAGGGGGTTCGGGGAGCTGTTTTTT.

The V and J genes are TRBV7-2 and TRBJ1-5; D is unclear. V was shortened by 2 bases and J by 0 bases, with 2 bases between the two germline ends. The CDR3 loop spans 13 amino acids. Germline V gene lookup returns CDR1 SGHTA and CDR2 FQGNSA. CDR3 DNA sequence: TGTGCCAGCAGCTTAAGTAGCAATCAGCCCCAGCATTTT. Translating gives CASSLSSNQPQHF.

This chain uses TRBV12-3 or TRBV12-4 with TRBJ1-4, with D unclear. The CDR3 is 13 amino acids. The V end was cut by 1 base, the J end by 7 bases, with 7 bases between. This chain's CDR3 is CASSLEGGEKLFF. The CDR3 coding sequence is TGTGCCAGCAGTTTAGAGGGCGGTGAAAAACTGTTTTTT.

About this clone itself: The germline gene is not matched at one end of the junction; a read error may be the cause. The chain couples TRBV6-2 or TRBV6-3 to TRBJ2-7; TRBD2 matches at 11 bases. This CDR3 comprises 16 residues. Per germline, CDR1 MNHEY and CDR2 SVGEGT. CDR3 protein: CASSNSGTSGSYEQYF. The CDR3 DNA sequence: TGTGCCAGCAGTAACTCCGGGACTAGCGGCTCCTACGAGCAGTACTTC.

The V and J genes are TRBV12-3 or TRBV12-4 and TRBJ2-1; D might be TRBD2 (6 bases). CDR3 length equals 13 residues. V lost 6 bases and J lost 4, with 10 bases in between. The CDR3 loop reads CASSGSPYNEQFF. The CDR3 DNA sequence: TGTGCCAGCAGCGGGAGCCCTTACAATGAGCAGTTCTTC.

The chain uses TRBV27 and TRBJ2-5; TRBD1 matches at 7 bases. V lost 3 bases, J lost 0 bases, and 4 bases stayed unmatched. The CDR3 is 15 amino acids. Germline V gene data show CDR1 as MNHEY and CDR2 as SMNVEV (reference sequence). CDR3 sequence reads: CASSLGQPYQETQYF. CDR3 DNA sequence: TGTGCCAGCAGTTTGGGACAGCCGTACCAAGAGACCCAGTACTTC.

The chain combines TRBV27 with TRBJ2-1; tentative D call: TRBD2 (6 bases). V lost 5 bases and J lost 4, with 9 bases in between. The CDR3 loop spans 13 amino acids. Germline-derived CDR1 and CDR2 are MNHEY and SMNVEV (reference sequence). The CDR3 nucleotides read TGTGCCAGCAGTGGGACTCAGTACAATGAGCAGTTCTTC. Encoded protein: CASSGTQYNEQFF.

The rearrangement uses TRBV6-2 or TRBV6-3 and TRBJ2-3; 9 bases map to TRBD2. The ends lost 0 bases at V and 7 bases at J; junction bases unmatched: 8. Germline CDR1 is MNHEY and CDR2 is SVGEGT. The CDR3 totals 16 residues. The DNA for the CDR3 is TGTGCCAGCAGTTACTCGATGCGGGAGGGCCTGAATACGCAGTATTTT. Its protein product is CASSYSMREGLNTQYF.

This chain joins TRBV28 and TRBJ1-4; unclear D gene. Per the germline V gene, CDR1 is MDHEN and CDR2 is SYDVKM. V gave up 6 bases and J gave up 8 bases, with 16 bases separating them. The CDR3 runs 14 residues. The CDR3 is CASSLGSSLEKLFF. The CDR3 DNA sequence: TGTGCCAGCAGCCTAGGGTCATCTTTGGAAAAACTGTTTTTT.

The chain has TRBV6-2 or TRBV6-3 and TRBJ2-5; 15 bases are shared with TRBD2. The germline gives CDR1 MNHEY, CDR2 SVGEGT. The junction had 4 bases not matched to a gene; V was cut back by 2 bases and J by 0 bases. The CDR3 totals 18 residues. Written as DNA, the CDR3 is TGTGCCAGCAGTTACGGAGGACTAGCGGGAGGGTACCAAGAGACCCAGTACTTC. Protein sequence: CASSYGGLAGGYQETQYF.

The CDR3 region is CASSTNGGTGELFF. CDR3 DNA: TGTGCCAGTAGTACCAATGGCGGAACCGGGGAGCTGTTTTTT. The chain links TRBV19 to TRBJ2-2; D not certain. V lost 4 bases, J lost 5 bases, and 11 bases lay in between. The CDR3 is made up of 14 amino acids. CDR1 is LNHDA and CDR2 is SQIVND in the germline V gene (reference sequence). Combining the CDR3 with reference TRBV19 and TRBJ2-2 gives the whole variable domain DGGITQSPKYLFRKEGQNVTLSCEQNLNHDAMYWYRQDPGQGLRLIYYSQIVNDFQKGDIAEGYSVSREKKESFPLTVTSAQKNPTAFYLCASSTNGGTGELFFGEGSRLTVL.

The CDR3 region is CASRLVITGGLGQPQHF. The CDR3, as DNA: TGTGCAAGTCGCTTGGTGATAACAGGGGGATTAGGTCAGCCCCAGCATTTT. The chain recombines TRBV12-2 with TRBJ1-5; TRBD1, the D gene given by the table, was not confirmed from the DNA. TRBV12-2 is shown as a pseudogene. The CDR3 has 17 amino acids.

This sequence joins TRBV18 and TRBJ2-7; 8 bases are shared with TRBD2. The ends lost 3 bases at V and 3 bases at J; junction bases unmatched: 10. This CDR3 has 16 residues. CDR1 and CDR2 from the germline V gene are KGHSH and LQKENI. CDR3 protein: CASSPQGSGSIYEQYF. CDR3 nucleotide sequence: TGTGCCAGCTCACCCCAGGGAAGCGGGAGTATCTACGAGCAGTACTTC.

The chain joins TRBV19 to TRBJ2-1; possible D gene TRBD2, 5 bases. The CDR3 runs 14 residues. V lost 3 bases, J lost 8 bases, and 14 bases lay in between. Germline V gene sequence: CDR1 LNHDA, CDR2 SQIVND (reference sequence). CDR3 in amino acids: CASSMIGMSDEQFF. In nucleotides, the CDR3 is TGTGCCAGTAGTATGATCGGGATGTCGGATGAGCAGTTCTTC.

The chain couples TRBV10-3 to TRBJ1-2; 7 bases are a match to TRBD1. Per the germline V gene, CDR1 is ENHRY and CDR2 is SYGVKD. The trim removed 5 bases at V and 2 bases at J, leaving 8 bases unmatched. CDR3 length: 15 residues. CDR3 sequence reads: CAISRGTEPNYGYTF. CDR3 coding DNA: TGTGCCATCAGTCGGGGGACAGAACCCAACTATGGCTACACCTTC.

This clone was seen only once. This sequence joins TRBV7-2 and TRBJ2-5; tentative D call: TRBD1 (7 bases). The CDR3 contains 16 residues. From germline, CDR1 is SGHTA and CDR2 FQGNSA. V was trimmed by 5 bases and J by 5 bases, leaving 21 bases between them. CDR3 sequence (DNA): TGTGCCAGCAGCCTCCGCAGGGGGGCGAGGGGGGAGACCCAGTACTTC. This sequence encodes CASSLRRGARGETQYF. Looking up the rest from reference TRBV7-2 and TRBJ2-5 gives the full variable domain: GAGVSQSPSNKVTEKGKDVELRCDPISGHTALYWYRQSLGQGLEFLIYFQGNSAPDKSGLPSDRFSAERTGGSVSTLTIQRTQQEDSAVYLCASSLRRGARGETQYFGPGTRLLVL.

The V gene is TRBV6-6, the J gene TRBJ2-7; tentatively, D is TRBD1 or TRBD2 (5 bases each). Per germline, CDR1 MNHNY and CDR2 SVGAGI (reference sequence). Trimming took off 0 bases at V and 4 bases at J, with 13 bases between the two ends. The CDR3 has 15 amino acids. The CDR3 DNA sequence: TGTGCCAGCAGTTACTCCCGGGACCGAAATTACGAGCAGTACTTC. Translated, it gives CASSYSRDRNYEQYF.

The chain has TRBV7-2 and TRBJ2-7; 12 bases are shared with TRBD2. The CDR3 is 14 amino acids. Germline loops: CDR1 SGHTA, CDR2 FQGNSA. J gave up 6 bases and V 5 bases, and 5 bases lay outside the gene matches. The CDR3 reads CASSPRLAGAEQYF. The DNA for the CDR3 is TGTGCCAGCAGCCCCCGACTAGCGGGAGCCGAGCAGTACTTC.

The chain combines TRBV24-1 with TRBJ2-1; D assignment may be TRBD1 or TRBD2 (5 bases each). CDR1 KGHDR and CDR2 SFDVKD come from the germline V gene. The CDR3 is 15 amino acids. V was trimmed by 1 base and J by 4 bases, leaving 10 bases between them. The CDR3 DNA sequence: TGTGCCACCAGTGATTTAGGGGACCAATACAATGAGCAGTTCTTC. Protein product: CATSDLGDQYNEQFF.

V is TRBV24-1 and J is TRBJ1-5; possible D gene TRBD1, 6 bases. The germline gives CDR1 KGHDR, CDR2 SFDVKD. The V and J ends lost 6 bases and 7 bases respectively, with 15 bases between them. The CDR3 has 14 amino acids. DNA of the CDR3: TGTGCCACCAGTCCTGGTGGGGGCGGGCAGCCCCAGCATTTT. This codes for CATSPGGGGQPQHF.